Detailed here is one T cell receptor (beta chain). The source of the sample is a study of blood T cell repertoires in COVID-19. Study details: The United States, Italy and Spain supplied acute and convalescent COVID-19 samples. PBMCs, B-cell-depleted T cells, or T cells were the source of the cDNA or gDNA that made up the material.

The V segment lost 0 bases and the J segment 5 bases; nucleotides outside the gene matches: 0. Looked up from germline, CDR1 is PRHDT and CDR2 is FYEKMQ (reference sequence). The CDR3 spans 15 residues. Sequencing was performed with immunoSEQ multiplex PCR; in TCRdb, only in-frame clones are kept and a portion is missing. The table shows approximately 110,000 clones, with 70% to 90% occurring only once. The receptor comes from a man in his forties with acute or convalescent COVID-19. The sample consisted of peripheral blood. The chain links TRBV13 to TRBJ2-2, with 10 nucleotides matching TRBD2. The CDR3 DNA follows: TGTGCCAGCAGCTTAGGGGGACTAGCGACCGGGGAGCTGTTTTTT. Its translation is CASSLGGLATGELFF. Filled out from reference TRBV13 and TRBJ2-2, the complete variable domain reads AAGVIQSPRHLIKEKRETATLKCYPIPRHDTVYWYQQGPGQDPQFLISFYEKMQSDKGSIPDRFSAQQFSDYHSELNMSSLELGDSALYFCASSLGGLATGELFFGEGSRLTVL.